These 12 T cell receptor beta chains share one sample of origin, sequenced in a study of T cell repertoires in cytomegalovirus infection. TCRdb passed the reads through MiXCR, listing each CDR3 protein once. This table holds approximately 140,000 distinct CDR3 sequences, roughly 6.5% found once. The sequenced sample was PBMCs. The source is a human donor in good health (CMV status not recorded). Some clones in this sample may be carry-over from other donors' samples.

This clonotype was seen many times. V is TRBV6-4 and J is TRBJ2-1; 13 bases align to TRBD2. With V trimmed by 0 bases and J by 6 bases, 2 bases remained unmatched. This CDR3 has 16 residues. In germline, CDR1 is MRHNA, CDR2 SNTAGT. For the CDR3, the DNA is TGTGCCAGCAGTGACTCGAGACTAGCGGGGGGCAATGAGCAGTTCTTC. Translation gives CASSDSRLAGGNEQFF.

This clonotype was observed many times. The chain uses TRBV7-2 and TRBJ1-4, with 9 positions matching TRBD1. V dropped 5 bases and J dropped 6; count of bases not matched to a gene: 4. Germline V gene sequence: CDR1 SGHTA, CDR2 FQGNSA. The CDR3 totals 14 residues. In DNA, the CDR3 is TGTGCCAGCAGCGAAGGGACAGGGTATGAAAAACTGTTTTTT. Protein sequence: CASSEGTGYEKLFF.

As concerns this clonotype: One end of the junction is discordant with germline, which a read error may explain. The V call is TRBV7-6, the J call TRBJ2-7; the match to TRBD1 covers 7 bases. The germline CDR1 and CDR2 sequences are SGHVS and FNYEAQ. This CDR3 comprises 16 residues. CDR3 nucleotides: TGCCAGCAACCTGACAGGGCGCGACCCGCAACCTACGAGCAGTACTTC. It specifies CQQPDRARPATYEQYF.

This clonotype was observed at least ten times. V is TRBV29-1 and J is TRBJ2-3, with TRBD2 identical over 7 bases. The CDR3 sequence is 16 residues long. The V segment lost 4 bases and the J segment 4 bases; nucleotides outside the gene matches: 14. Germline-derived CDR1 and CDR2 are SQVTM and ANQGSEA. The CDR3 sequence: CSVADPRGGGADTQYF. In DNA, the CDR3 is TGCAGCGTTGCCGACCCCCGGGGCGGGGGTGCAGATACGCAGTATTTT.

This clonotype was seen at least ten times. V and J are TRBV7-8 and TRBJ2-7; the D gene is possibly TRBD2 (6 bases). Trimming shortened V by 5 bases and J by 3 bases, and 20 bases separated the two germline ends. The germline V gene has CDR1 SGHVS and CDR2 FQNEAQ. The CDR3 sequence is 16 residues long. The CDR3 DNA sequence: TGTGCCAGCAGCCTCATCTCCTCGGGACTCCGCTACGAGCAGTACTTC. Translated: CASSLISSGLRYEQYF.

This clonotype occurred a few times. V and J are TRBV27 and TRBJ2-1; D assignment may be TRBD1 or TRBD2 (6 bases each). Germline V gives CDR1 MNHEY, CDR2 SMNVEV (reference sequence). This CDR3 region has 13 residues. The V end lost 4 bases, the J end lost 15 bases, and 19 bases lay between the germline ends. The CDR3, as DNA: TGTGCCAGCAGTTACACTAAAGGGGGAGGTGTGTTCTTC. It encodes CASSYTKGGGVFF.

This clonotype turned up a few times. This chain connects TRBV5-1 to TRBJ2-5; TRBD1 is a possible D gene (5 bases). The CDR3 loop spans 14 amino acids. Germline assignment: CDR1 SGHRS and CDR2 YFSETQ. Trimming shortened V by 2 bases and J by 7 bases, and 15 bases separated the two germline ends. The CDR3 region is CASSFGDSPGTQYF. The CDR3 nucleotides read TGCGCCAGCAGCTTTGGCGACAGCCCGGGGACCCAGTACTTC.

This clonotype was recorded many times. The J gene is TRBJ2-2, the V gene TRBV5-1; tentative D call: TRBD1 (5 bases). The length of the CDR3 is 14 residues. CDR1 is SGHRS and CDR2 is YFSETQ in the germline V gene. V lost 5 bases, J lost 5 bases, and 13 bases lay in between. The CDR3, as DNA: TGCGCCAGCAGACTCTCACAGGTTACCGGGGAGCTGTTTTTT. Translation: CASRLSQVTGELFF.

Note on this clonotype: With a much larger clone just one base away, this may be a read error. This chain links TRBV12-3 or TRBV12-4 with TRBJ2-3, with 10 nucleotides matching TRBD2. There are 15 residues in the CDR3. V lost 7 bases to trimming and J lost 4 bases; unmatched junction nucleotides: 8. The CDR3 nucleotides read TGTGCCAGCACCCTAGCGGGGGAGGCAGCAGATACGCAGTATTTT. As protein: CASTLAGEAADTQYF.

The chain recombines TRBV5-1 with TRBJ2-2; D not resolved. The V end lost 4 bases, the J end lost 3 bases, and 16 bases lay between the germline ends. This CDR3 is built from 16 residues. Per germline, CDR1 SGHRS and CDR2 YFSETQ. In DNA form, the CDR3 reads TGCGCCAGCAGCCCTAGTATAAGGTTGGACACCGGGGAGCTGTTTTTT. Its protein product is CASSPSIRLDTGELFF.

This clonotype was counted many times. The genes are TRBV28 and TRBJ2-3; weak D call: TRBD1 (5 bases). CDR3 length equals 17 residues. Trimming stripped 5 bases from V and 1 base from J, with 19 bases between. Germline CDR1 and CDR2: MDHEN and SYDVKM. The CDR3 region is CASSPPGQSSRTDTQYF. The CDR3 DNA sequence: TGTGCCAGCAGTCCCCCTGGACAATCCTCACGCACAGATACGCAGTATTTT.

This clonotype was counted a few times. The chain combines TRBV7-9 with TRBJ2-1; no clear D gene. Germline CDR1 SEHNR, CDR2 FQNEAQ (reference sequence). V lost 3 bases to trimming and J lost 1 base, with 10 bases between them. CDR3 size: 15 residues. CDR3 region: CASSLSRLSYNEQFF. CDR3 nucleotides: TGTGCCAGCAGCTTGTCCAGGCTGTCCTACAATGAGCAGTTCTTC.